What follows are 15 T cell receptor beta chains derived from one specimen sequenced in a study of regulatory T cells in long-lasting Graves disease. The time point is: newly diagnosed GD, antithyroid drugs for less than 3 months. PBMCs provided the RNA from which the TCR library was made. Construction of the TCR beta libraries employed iRepertoire HTBI primers in conjunction with Arm-PCR of CDR3 regions. MiXCR was run by TCRdb on the multiplex PCR reads, yielding one entry per CDR3 protein. Of approximately 440,000 distinct CDR3 sequences in the sample, roughly 17% were seen once. This sample was also put to use in a study of T cells in Graves' hyperthyroidism and ophthalmopathy.

This specimen consisted of peripheral blood mononuclear cells (PBMCs), obtained at new diagnosis, from a patient treated with antithyroid drugs. The receptors derive from a man aged 35 to 55 with Graves disease.

The chain carries TRBV20-1 and TRBJ2-1; maybe TRBD2 (6 bases). Trimming stripped 0 bases from V and 10 bases from J, with 16 bases between. CDR3 length: 14 residues. Germline V gene sequence: CDR1 DFQATT, CDR2 SNEGSKA (reference sequence). In nucleotides, the CDR3 is TGCAGTGCTAGAGACCCCAGGAGGGCAGACGAGCAGTTCTTC. Protein: CSARDPRRADEQFF.

This clonotype was seen ten or more times. This chain connects TRBV5-1 to TRBJ2-1; 7 nucleotides agree with TRBD2. The V gene end was trimmed by 0 bases and the J gene end by 8 bases; junction bases not matched to a gene: 11. Germline CDR1 SGHRS, CDR2 YFSETQ. The CDR3 has 16 residues. CDR3 in DNA: TGCGCCAGCAGCTTGGGACCTAGCGGTAAAGGCCATGAGCAGTTCTTC. It translates to CASSLGPSGKGHEQFF.

This clonotype was detected only a few times. Germline is not matched at one junction end, which may reflect a read error. V usage is TRBV6-2 or TRBV6-3 and J usage is TRBJ2-2, with 11 bases lining up with TRBD2. Germline CDR1 reads MNHEY; CDR2 reads SVGEGT. The CDR3 has 17 residues. CDR3 nucleotide sequence: TGTGCCAGCAGTAACTCCGGACTAGCGGGGAACACCGGGGAGCTGTTTTTT. It encodes CASSNSGLAGNTGELFF.

The chain couples TRBV12-3 or TRBV12-4 to TRBJ2-6, with D possibly matching TRBD1 (5 bases). The V end was cut by 8 bases, the J end by 0 bases, with 14 bases between. This CDR3 has 16 residues. The DNA of the CDR3 is TGTGCCAGCGTATTAGGCAGGGCCTCTGGGGCCAACGTCCTGACTTTC. This codes for CASVLGRASGANVLTF.

This clonotype was counted ten times or more. This rearrangement joins TRBV28 to TRBJ1-1, with D uncertain. V was cut by 2 bases and J by 5 bases, with 6 bases left in between. From germline, CDR1 is MDHEN and CDR2 SYDVKM. The CDR3 is made up of 12 amino acids. In DNA form, the CDR3 reads TGTGCCAGCAGTTTACAGTTTACTGAAGCTTTCTTT. It yields the protein CASSLQFTEAFF.

On this clonotype itself: Compared with germline, one end of the junction differs, possibly owing to a read error. This chain uses TRBV2 with TRBJ1-3; tentative D call: TRBD1 (5 bases). There are 15 residues in the CDR3. The germline V gene has CDR1 SNHLY and CDR2 FYNNEI. CDR3 sequence reads: CASSGSLNSGNTVYF. The CDR3 DNA is TGTGCCAGCTCAGGGTCCCTGAACTCTGGAAACACCGTATATTTT.

This clonotype showed up many times. This chain joins TRBV15 and TRBJ2-3; 9 bases are a match to TRBD1. The CDR3 is 16 amino acids. The V gene's germline CDR1 is LNHNV and CDR2 YYDKDF (reference sequence). V lost 0 bases to trimming and J lost 3 bases; unmatched junction nucleotides: 4. CDR3 in amino acids: CATSRDGGQGTDTQYF. DNA of the CDR3: TGTGCCACCAGCAGAGATGGGGGACAGGGAACAGATACGCAGTATTTT.

This clonotype appeared many times. J is TRBJ1-6 and V is TRBV6-1; TRBD1 matches 7 bases. This CDR3 comprises 14 residues. Germline assignment: CDR1 MNHNS and CDR2 SASEGT. V was pared by 6 bases and J by 6 bases, with 5 bases of the junction left unmatched. The chain's CDR3 is CASSPGQTNSPLHF. Written as DNA, the CDR3 is TGTGCCAGCAGCCCGGGACAGACTAATTCACCCCTCCACTTT.

The rearrangement joins TRBV6-2 or TRBV6-3 to TRBJ1-5; the match to TRBD1 covers 10 bases. The V segment lost 6 bases and the J segment 3 bases; nucleotides outside the gene matches: 2. This CDR3 region has 14 residues. Germline CDR1 reads MNHEY; CDR2 reads SVGEGT. The CDR3 DNA sequence: TGTGCCAGCAGCCGACAGGGGGCCAATCAGCCCCAGCATTTT. This translates into CASSRQGANQPQHF.

This clonotype was seen more than once but under ten times. The CDR3 bases are TGTGCCAGCAGTTACCGGCCTACCGGATCTAGCACAGATACGCAGTATTTT. This gives the protein CASSYRPTGSSTDTQYF. The chain is built from TRBV6-2 or TRBV6-3 and TRBJ2-3; D unclear. The CDR3 is made up of 17 amino acids. Germline V gene data show CDR1 as MNHEY and CDR2 as SVGEGT. Trimming took 2 bases from V and 0 from J, leaving 15 bases between them.

This chain connects TRBV19 to TRBJ2-5, with 15 bases aligning to TRBD2. Germline values: CDR1 LNHDA, CDR2 SQIVND (reference sequence). V lost 5 bases to trimming and J lost 2 bases; unmatched junction nucleotides: 9. The CDR3 has 18 residues. The CDR3: CASSARGTSGRLQETQYF. The CDR3 DNA is TGTGCCAGTAGTGCCCGAGGGACTAGCGGGAGGCTACAAGAGACCCAGTACTTC.

This clonotype was observed at least ten times. The chain couples TRBV5-1 to TRBJ2-5, with a weak D call TRBD1 (6 bases). The CDR3 is 14 residues long. Between the trimmed V and J ends, which lost 2 bases and 2 bases, there was a span of 10 bases. CDR1 and CDR2 from the germline V gene are SGHRS and YFSETQ. CDR3 protein: CASSLNQGQETQYF. As DNA, the CDR3 is TGCGCCAGCAGCTTAAATCAGGGGCAAGAGACCCAGTACTTC.

This clonotype was observed many times. The gene calls are TRBV20-1 and TRBJ2-1; D not certain. Germline values: CDR1 DFQATT, CDR2 SNEGSKA (reference sequence). Between the trimmed V and J ends, which lost 5 bases and 3 bases, there was a span of 11 bases. The length of the CDR3 is 13 residues. The CDR3 DNA is TGCAGTGCTGCTAGGACCGTCTACAATGAGCAGTTCTTC. Amino acid sequence: CSAARTVYNEQFF.

The rearrangement joins TRBV19 to TRBJ1-1; tentatively, D is TRBD1 (6 bases). This CDR3 has 14 amino acids. CDR1 and CDR2 (germline): LNHDA, SQIVND (reference sequence). Trimming removed 4 bases at V and 4 bases at J, with 13 bases between. CDR3: CASSRGRGSTEAFF. The CDR3 DNA follows: TGTGCCAGTAGTAGGGGGCGAGGAAGCACTGAAGCTTTCTTT.

This clonotype appeared a few times. V usage is TRBV29-1 and J usage is TRBJ1-4, with D uncertain. The CDR3 is 13 amino acids. Germline loops: CDR1 SQVTM, CDR2 ANQGSEA. Trimming took 5 bases from V and 5 from J, leaving 12 bases between them. CDR3 amino acids: CSVRGQMNEKLFF. The CDR3 DNA reads TGCAGCGTTAGAGGTCAGATGAATGAAAAACTGTTTTTT.